This T cell receptor beta chain stems from a study of cytomegalovirus exposure and HLA in healthy donors. Findings and limits, study-wide: Most of the CMV-associated TCR beta chains (in a later analysis) appeared to be HLA-restricted.

This CDR3 region has 17 residues. Germline V gives CDR1 SGHTA, CDR2 FQGTGA. The V end lost 4 bases, the J end lost 4 bases, and 21 bases lay between the germline ends. The PCR used 60 Vbeta and 13 Jbeta primers. The authors' processing: In a later analysis, the count reached 80 million or so unique TCR beta chains, with roughly 9.9 million shared. Profiled with immunoSEQ multiplex PCR; TCRdb holds only in-frame clones, not every one. The V and J calls and the clone size are those of that table, but D and trimming were determined from the DNA. Among 55,000 to 70,000 clones listed, more than 75% were seen once. As regards this clone: Its antigen is as yet unknown.

This cohort consisted of healthy bone marrow donors. The source is a male donor in good health and CMV-seronegative. The genes are TRBV7-3 and TRBJ2-3, with a weak D call TRBD1 (6 bases). The sample was PBMCs. As DNA, the CDR3 is TGTGCCAGCAGCTCGCATGAGGTCAGGGGAATCGCAGATACGCAGTATTTT. This translates into CASSSHEVRGIADTQYF.